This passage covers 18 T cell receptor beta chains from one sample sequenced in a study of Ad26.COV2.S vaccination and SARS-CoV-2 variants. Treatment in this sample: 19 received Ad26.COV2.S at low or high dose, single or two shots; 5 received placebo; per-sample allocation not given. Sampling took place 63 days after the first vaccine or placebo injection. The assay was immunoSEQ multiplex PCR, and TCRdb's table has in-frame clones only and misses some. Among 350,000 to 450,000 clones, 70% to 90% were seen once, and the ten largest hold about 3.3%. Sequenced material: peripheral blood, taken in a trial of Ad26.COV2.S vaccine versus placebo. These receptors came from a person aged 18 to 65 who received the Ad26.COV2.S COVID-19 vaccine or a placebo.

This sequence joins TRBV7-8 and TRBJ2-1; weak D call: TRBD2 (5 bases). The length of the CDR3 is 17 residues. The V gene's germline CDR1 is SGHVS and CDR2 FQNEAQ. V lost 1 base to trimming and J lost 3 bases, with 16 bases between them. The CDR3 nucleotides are TGTGCCAGCAGCTTAGGGTCGCCCAGACTACTCTACAATGAGCAGTTCTTC. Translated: CASSLGSPRLLYNEQFF.

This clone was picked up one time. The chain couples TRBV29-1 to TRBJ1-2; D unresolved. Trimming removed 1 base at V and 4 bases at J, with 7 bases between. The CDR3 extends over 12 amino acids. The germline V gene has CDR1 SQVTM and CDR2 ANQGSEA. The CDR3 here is CSVEGSAYGYTF. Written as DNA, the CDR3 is TGCAGCGTTGAAGGGTCAGCCTATGGCTACACCTTC.

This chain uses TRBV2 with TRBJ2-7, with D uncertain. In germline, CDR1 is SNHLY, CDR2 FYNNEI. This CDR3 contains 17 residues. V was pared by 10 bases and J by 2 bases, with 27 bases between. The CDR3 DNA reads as TGTGCCATCAGCCCAGGACGACCGGCAGGCGAAGCCTACGAGCAGTACTTC. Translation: CAISPGRPAGEAYEQYF.

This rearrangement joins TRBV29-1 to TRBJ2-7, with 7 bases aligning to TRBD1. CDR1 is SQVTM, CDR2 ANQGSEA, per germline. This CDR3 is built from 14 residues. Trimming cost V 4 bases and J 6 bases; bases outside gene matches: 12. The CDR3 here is CSVVNLEGGAEQYF. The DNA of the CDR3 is TGCAGCGTTGTAAATTTGGAAGGGGGCGCCGAGCAGTACTTC.

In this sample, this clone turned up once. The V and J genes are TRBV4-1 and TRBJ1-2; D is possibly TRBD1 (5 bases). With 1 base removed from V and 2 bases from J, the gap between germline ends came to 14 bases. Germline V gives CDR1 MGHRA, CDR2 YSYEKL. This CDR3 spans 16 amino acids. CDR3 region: CASSQGWGVSNYGYTF. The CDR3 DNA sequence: TGCGCCAGCAGCCAAGGGTGGGGGGTCAGCAACTATGGCTACACCTTC.

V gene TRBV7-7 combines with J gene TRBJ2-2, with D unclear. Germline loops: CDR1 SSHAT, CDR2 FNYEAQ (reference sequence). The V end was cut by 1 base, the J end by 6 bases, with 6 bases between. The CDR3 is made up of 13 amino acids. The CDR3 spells CASSLEGPGELFF. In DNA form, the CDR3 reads TGTGCCAGCAGCTTAGAGGGCCCCGGGGAGCTGTTTTTT.

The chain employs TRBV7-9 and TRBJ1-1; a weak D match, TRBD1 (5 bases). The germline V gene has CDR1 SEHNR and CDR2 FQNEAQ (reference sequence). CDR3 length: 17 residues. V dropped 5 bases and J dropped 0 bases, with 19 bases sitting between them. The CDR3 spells CASSRRLTASVNTEAFF. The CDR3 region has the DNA TGTGCCAGCAGCCGTAGATTGACAGCCTCTGTGAACACTGAAGCTTTCTTT.

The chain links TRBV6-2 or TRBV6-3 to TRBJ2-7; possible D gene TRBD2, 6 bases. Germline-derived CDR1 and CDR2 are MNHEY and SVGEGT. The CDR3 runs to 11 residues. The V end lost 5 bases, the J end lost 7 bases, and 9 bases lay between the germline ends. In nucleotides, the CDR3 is TGTGCCAGCAGTCTGGGGAGGGAGCAGTACTTC. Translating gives CASSLGREQYF.

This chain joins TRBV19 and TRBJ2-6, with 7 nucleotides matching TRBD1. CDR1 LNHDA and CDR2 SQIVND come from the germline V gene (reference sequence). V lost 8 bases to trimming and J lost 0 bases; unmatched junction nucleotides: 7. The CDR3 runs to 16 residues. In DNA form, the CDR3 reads TGTGCCAGTCGGCGGACAGGAGCCTCTGGGGCCAACGTCCTGACTTTC. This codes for CASRRTGASGANVLTF.

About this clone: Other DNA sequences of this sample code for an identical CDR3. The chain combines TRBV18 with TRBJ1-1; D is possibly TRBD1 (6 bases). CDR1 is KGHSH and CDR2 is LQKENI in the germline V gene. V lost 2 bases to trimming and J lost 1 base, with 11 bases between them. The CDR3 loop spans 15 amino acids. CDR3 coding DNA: TGTGCCAGCTCACCATCGCAGGGGACGAACACTGAAGCTTTCTTT. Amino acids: CASSPSQGTNTEAFF.

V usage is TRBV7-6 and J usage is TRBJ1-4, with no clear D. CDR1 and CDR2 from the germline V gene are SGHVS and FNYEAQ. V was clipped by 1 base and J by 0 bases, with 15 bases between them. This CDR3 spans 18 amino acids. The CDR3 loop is CASSLEPKSSATNEKLFF. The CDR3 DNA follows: TGTGCCAGCAGCTTAGAACCTAAAAGTTCCGCAACTAATGAAAAACTGTTTTTT.

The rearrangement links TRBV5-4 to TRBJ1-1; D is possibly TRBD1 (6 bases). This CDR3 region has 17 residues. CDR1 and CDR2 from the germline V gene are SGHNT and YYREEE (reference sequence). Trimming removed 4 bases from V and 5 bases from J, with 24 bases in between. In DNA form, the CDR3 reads TGTGCCAGCAGCCTAGGAGGTGGGGCCTGGAGGGGGACTGAAGCTTTCTTT. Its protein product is CASSLGGGAWRGTEAFF.

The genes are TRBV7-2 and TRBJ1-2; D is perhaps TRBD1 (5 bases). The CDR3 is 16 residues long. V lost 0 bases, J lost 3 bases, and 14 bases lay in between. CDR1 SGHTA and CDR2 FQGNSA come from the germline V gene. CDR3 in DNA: TGTGCCAGCAGCTTAGCGAACCTCGGGACCCACTATGGCTACACCTTC. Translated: CASSLANLGTHYGYTF.

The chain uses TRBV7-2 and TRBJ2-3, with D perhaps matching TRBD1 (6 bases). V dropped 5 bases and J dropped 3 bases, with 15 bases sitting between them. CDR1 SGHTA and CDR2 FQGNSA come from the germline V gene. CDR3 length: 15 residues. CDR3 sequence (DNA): TGTGCCAGCAGCCCACAGGGAATGGGGACAGATACGCAGTATTTT. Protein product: CASSPQGMGTDTQYF.

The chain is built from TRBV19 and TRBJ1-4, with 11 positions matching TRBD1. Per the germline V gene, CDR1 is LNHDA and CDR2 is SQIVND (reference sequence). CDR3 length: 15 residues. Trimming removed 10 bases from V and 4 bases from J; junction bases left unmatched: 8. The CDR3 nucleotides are TGTGCCACTCGCGGGACAGGGGGAGATAATGAAAAACTGTTTTTT. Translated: CATRGTGGDNEKLFF.

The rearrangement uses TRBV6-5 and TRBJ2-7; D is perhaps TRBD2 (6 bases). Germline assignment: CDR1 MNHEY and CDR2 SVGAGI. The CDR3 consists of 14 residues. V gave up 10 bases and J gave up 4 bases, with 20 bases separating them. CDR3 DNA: TGTGCCACTATGGCTTGGGACTCTCCGTACGAGCAGTACTTC. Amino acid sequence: CATMAWDSPYEQYF.

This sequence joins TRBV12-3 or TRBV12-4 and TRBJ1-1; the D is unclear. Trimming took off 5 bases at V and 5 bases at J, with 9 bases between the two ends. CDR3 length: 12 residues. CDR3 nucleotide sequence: TGTGCCAGCAGTCCCCCACGAACTGAAGCTTTCTTT. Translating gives CASSPPRTEAFF.

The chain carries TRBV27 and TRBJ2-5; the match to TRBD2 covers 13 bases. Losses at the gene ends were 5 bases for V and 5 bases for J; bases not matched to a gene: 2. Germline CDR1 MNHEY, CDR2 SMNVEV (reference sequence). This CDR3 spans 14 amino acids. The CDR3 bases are TGTGCCAGCAGTCTGGGACTAGCGGGGGAGACCCAGTACTTC. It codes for CASSLGLAGETQYF.